These 5 T cell receptor beta chains share one sample of origin, sequenced in a study of cytomegalovirus exposure and HLA in healthy donors. In the PCR, 60 Vbeta and 13 Jbeta primers were used. The assay was immunoSEQ multiplex PCR, and TCRdb's table has in-frame clones only and misses some. Of about 120,000 clones listed, about 85% are singletons. Sequenced sample: PBMCs. All receptors come from a man aged 45-60 years in good health and CMV-seronegative.

The V and J genes are TRBV9 and TRBJ1-5; 11 nucleotides align to TRBD1. Germline CDR1 is SGDLS and CDR2 is YYNGEE. The V segment lost 2 bases and the J segment 6 bases; nucleotides outside the gene matches: 4. The CDR3 contains 15 residues. The CDR3 spells CASSVGQGAFQPQHF. In nucleotides, the CDR3 is TGTGCCAGCAGCGTCGGACAGGGGGCATTTCAGCCCCAGCATTTT.

The DNA for the CDR3 is TGTGCCTGGGTGGACGGACACTCCCGCTACGAGCAGTACTTC. Its protein product is CAWVDGHSRYEQYF. The rearrangement uses TRBV30 and TRBJ2-5; D possibly corresponds to TRBD1 (5 bases). The J call may be wrong; the DNA end is better matched by TRBJ2-7. Germline V lookup: CDR1 GTSNPN, CDR2 SVGIG (reference sequence). This CDR3 has 14 residues.

J is TRBJ2-5 and V is TRBV13; possibly TRBD2 for D (6 bases). The length of the CDR3 is 14 residues. From germline, CDR1 is PRHDT and CDR2 FYEKMQ (reference sequence). Trimming shortened V by 0 bases and J by 1 base, and 6 bases separated the two germline ends. CDR3 region: CASSLGGGQETQYF. CDR3 DNA: TGTGCCAGCAGCTTAGGGGGGGGCCAAGAGACCCAGTACTTC.

The gene calls are TRBV28 and TRBJ1-6; 8 nucleotides agree with TRBD1. Germline CDR1 and CDR2: MDHEN and SYDVKM. The CDR3 covers 13 residues. V dropped 8 bases and J dropped 10; count of bases not matched to a gene: 7. CDR3 region: CASLTRQGSPLHF. In DNA, the CDR3 is TGTGCCAGCCTAACACGACAGGGGTCACCCCTCCACTTT. The full variable domain, with the rest looked up from reference TRBV28 and TRBJ1-6, is DVKVTQSSRYLVKRTGEKVFLECVQDMDHENMFWYRQDPGLGLRLIYFSYDVKMKEKGDIPEGYSVSREKKERFSLILESASTNQTSMYLCASLTRQGSPLHFGNGTRLTVT.

This chain connects TRBV4-1 to TRBJ2-7; D is ambiguous. The CDR3 is 13 residues long. Per germline, CDR1 MGHRA and CDR2 YSYEKL. V was shortened by 2 bases and J by 1 base, with 6 bases between the two germline ends. In DNA, the CDR3 is TGCGCCAGCAGCCAACCTAGATCCTACGAGCAGTACTTC. Translated, it gives CASSQPRSYEQYF.